This T cell receptor (beta chain) emerged from a study of blood T cell repertoires in COVID-19. Study background: The United States, Italy and Spain provided the acute and convalescent COVID-19 samples. PBMCs, B-cell-depleted T cells, or T cells provided the cDNA or gDNA that made up the material.

Original handling: Amplified reference gene primers provided the basis for estimating nucleated cell counts. Sequenced by immunoSEQ multiplex PCR; TCRdb stores in-frame clones only, minus some. D and trimming come from the DNA, and the V and J calls and clone size come from that table. The data contain around 160,000 clones, under 90% of them singletons. V lost 3 bases to trimming and J lost 4 bases; unmatched junction nucleotides: 5. The CDR3 runs to 15 residues. Per the germline V gene, CDR1 is KGHSH and CDR2 is LQKENI. The chain links TRBV18 to TRBJ1-3; TRBD1 agrees at 8 bases. Material: peripheral blood. The clonotype originates from a human donor in a cohort sampled during active COVID-19. CDR3 nucleotides: TGTGCCAGCTCACCTCTGACAGGGGAAGGAAACACCATATATTTT. Amino acids: CASSPLTGEGNTIYF.